What follows is one T cell receptor (beta chain) and its context. A much larger clonotype is one base distant, so this may be a read error. Looked up from germline, CDR1 is DFQATT and CDR2 is SNEGSKA (reference sequence). This CDR3 contains 15 residues. The source of the sample is a study of T cells after yellow fever vaccination. Study information: SMART-Seq v4 Ultra Low Input prepared libraries from low-cell fractions.

5'RACE template switching generated TCR cDNA, adding a universal primer site and UMIs. TCRdb re-called the 5' RACE reads through MiXCR, storing one row per CDR3 protein. The sample lists about 240,000 distinct CDR3 sequences, 6.9% occurring once. This TCR came from a man aged 30 to 45 who received the YFV17D yellow fever vaccine. The chain combines TRBV20-1 with TRBJ2-1, with 10 bases fitting TRBD2. This specimen was CD4+ T cells sorted from PBMCs, taken 15 days after the yellow fever booster vaccination. CDR3 in amino acids: CSAWTSGRWYIEQFF. CDR3 nucleotide sequence: TGCAGTGCTTGGACTAGCGGACGTTGGTACATTGAGCAGTTCTTC.